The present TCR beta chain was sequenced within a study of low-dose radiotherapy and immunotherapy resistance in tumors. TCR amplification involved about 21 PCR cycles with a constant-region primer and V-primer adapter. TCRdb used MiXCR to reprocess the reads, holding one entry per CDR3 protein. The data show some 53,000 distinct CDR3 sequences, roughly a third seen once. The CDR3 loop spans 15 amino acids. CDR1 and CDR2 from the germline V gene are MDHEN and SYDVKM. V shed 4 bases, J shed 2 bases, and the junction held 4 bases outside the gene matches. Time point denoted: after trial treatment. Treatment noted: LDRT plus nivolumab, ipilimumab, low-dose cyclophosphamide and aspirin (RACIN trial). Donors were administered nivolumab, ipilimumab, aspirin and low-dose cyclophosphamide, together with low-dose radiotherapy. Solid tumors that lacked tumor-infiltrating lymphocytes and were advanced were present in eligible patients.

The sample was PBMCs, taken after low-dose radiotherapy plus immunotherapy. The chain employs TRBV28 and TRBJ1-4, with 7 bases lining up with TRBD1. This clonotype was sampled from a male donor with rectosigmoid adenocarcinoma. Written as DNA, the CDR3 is TGTGCCAGCAGTTATCCGACAGGGACTAATGAAAAACTGTTTTTT. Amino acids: CASSYPTGTNEKLFF.